A single sample gave rise to the 3 T cell receptor beta chains below, sequenced in a study of beta chain features in type 1 diabetes. Investigators reverse transcribed all isolated RNA, so they sequenced expressed TCRB transcripts. Using immunoSEQ multiplex PCR, the repertoire was profiled, and TCRdb retains in-frame clones only, with some absent. Among about 350,000 clones listed, about 20% were seen once. The sample taken for sequencing was naive CD4+ T cells from blood. The receptors were gathered from a woman between 18 and 29 years old in good health.

The rearrangement joins TRBV5-4 to TRBJ1-1, with D possibly TRBD1 on 5 matching bases. This CDR3 is built from 14 residues. Trimming took 2 bases from V and 2 from J, leaving 10 bases between them. Germline values: CDR1 SGHNT, CDR2 YYREEE (reference sequence). Written as DNA, the CDR3 is TGTGCCAGCAGCTTAACTCAGGGCAACACTGAAGCTTTCTTT. It encodes CASSLTQGNTEAFF. Combining the CDR3 with reference TRBV5-4 and TRBJ1-1 gives the whole variable domain ETGVTQSPTHLIKTRGQQVTLRCSSQSGHNTVSWYQQALGQGPQFIFQYYREEENGRGNFPPRFSGLQFPNYSSELNVNALELDDSALYLCASSLTQGNTEAFFGQGTRLTVV.

This clone was detected a few times. The gene calls are TRBV5-6 and TRBJ2-1, with a tentative D call TRBD2 (6 bases). This CDR3 region has 14 residues. Germline V gene data show CDR1 as SGHDT and CDR2 as YYEEEE. With 0 bases removed from V and 4 bases from J, the gap between germline ends came to 8 bases. The CDR3 DNA follows: TGTGCCAGCAGCTTGGGGGGGGATTACAATGAGCAGTTCTTC. Protein sequence: CASSLGGDYNEQFF.

This clone has more than one count but fewer than ten. This sequence joins TRBV14 and TRBJ1-2; 7 bases agree with TRBD1. The junction had 4 bases not matched to a gene; V was cut back by 4 bases and J by 5 bases. The CDR3 spans 13 residues. Germline V gene lookup returns CDR1 SGHDN and CDR2 FVKESK. Here the CDR3 reads CASSRWDRYGYTF. CDR3 DNA sequence: TGTGCCAGCAGCCGTTGGGACAGATATGGCTACACCTTC.